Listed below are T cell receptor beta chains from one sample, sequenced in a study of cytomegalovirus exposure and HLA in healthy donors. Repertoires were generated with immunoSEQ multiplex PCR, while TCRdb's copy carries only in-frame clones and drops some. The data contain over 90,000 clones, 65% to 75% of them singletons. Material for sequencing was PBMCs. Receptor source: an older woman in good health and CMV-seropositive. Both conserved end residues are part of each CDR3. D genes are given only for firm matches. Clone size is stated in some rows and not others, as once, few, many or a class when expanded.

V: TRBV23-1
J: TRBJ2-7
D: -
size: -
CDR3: CASSQSRSYEQYF
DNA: TGCGCCAGCAGTCAATCGCGGTCGTACGAGCAGTACTTC

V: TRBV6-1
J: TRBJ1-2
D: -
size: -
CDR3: CAKNRTDYGYTF
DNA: TGTGCCAAGAACCGGACAGACTATGGCTACACCTTC

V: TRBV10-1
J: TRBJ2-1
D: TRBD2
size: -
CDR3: CASSESRLAGGYEQFF
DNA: TGCGCCAGCAGTGAGTCGAGGCTAGCGGGGGGATATGAGCAGTTCTTC

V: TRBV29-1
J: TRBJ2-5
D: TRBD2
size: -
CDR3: CSVGGLAGETQYF
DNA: TGCAGCGTTGGGGGACTAGCGGGAGAGACCCAGTACTTC

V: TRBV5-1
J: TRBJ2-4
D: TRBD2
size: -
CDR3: CASSFGTSLAKNIQYF
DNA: TGCGCCAGCAGCTTCGGGACTAGTTTAGCCAAAAACATTCAGTACTTC

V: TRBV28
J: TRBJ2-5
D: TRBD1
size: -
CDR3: CASSLRKQGWLETQYF
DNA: TGTGCCAGCAGTTTACGCAAACAGGGGTGGTTGGAGACCCAGTACTTC

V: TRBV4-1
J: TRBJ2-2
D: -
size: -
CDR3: CASSQDVAWFGELFF
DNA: TGCGCCAGCAGCCAAGATGTGGCTTGGTTCGGGGAGCTGTTTTTT

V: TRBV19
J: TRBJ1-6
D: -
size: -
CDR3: CASSIWPRTAPTGNNSPLHF
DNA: TGTGCCAGTAGTATTTGGCCCAGGACAGCCCCAACGGGTAATAATTCACCCCTCCACTTT

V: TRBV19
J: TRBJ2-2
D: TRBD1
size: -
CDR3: CATTTGAPNTGELFF
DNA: TGTGCCACGACTACAGGGGCCCCGAACACCGGGGAGCTGTTTTTT

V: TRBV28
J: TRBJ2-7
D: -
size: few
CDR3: CASSFGPPYRVYEQYF
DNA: TGTGCCAGCAGTTTTGGGCCCCCGTACAGGGTCTACGAGCAGTACTTC

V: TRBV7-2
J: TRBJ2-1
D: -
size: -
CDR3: CASSLAGGPWNEQFF
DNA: TGTGCCAGCAGCTTAGCGGGGGGGCCTTGGAATGAGCAGTTCTTC

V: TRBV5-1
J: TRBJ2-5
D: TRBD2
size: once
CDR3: CASSLGLAGDQETQYF
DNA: TGCGCCAGCAGCTTGGGACTAGCGGGGGACCAAGAGACCCAGTACTTC

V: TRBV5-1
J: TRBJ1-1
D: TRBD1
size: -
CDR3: CASSYTGAGNTEAFF
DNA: TGCGCCAGCAGTTACACAGGGGCCGGGAACACTGAAGCTTTCTTT

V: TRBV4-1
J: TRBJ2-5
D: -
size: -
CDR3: CASSQLVSAGTRETQYF
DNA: TGCGCCAGCAGCCAATTGGTTTCGGCGGGTACTAGAGAGACCCAGTACTTC

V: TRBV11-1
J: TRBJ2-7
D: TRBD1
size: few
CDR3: CASSLAGTGKGEQYF
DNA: TGTGCCAGCAGCCTAGCCGGGACAGGGAAAGGGGAGCAGTACTTC

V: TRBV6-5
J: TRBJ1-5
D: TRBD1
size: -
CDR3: CASWTGVSNQPQHF
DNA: TGTGCCAGCTGGACAGGGGTAAGCAATCAGCCCCAGCATTTT

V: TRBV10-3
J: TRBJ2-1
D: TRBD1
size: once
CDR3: CAIRPGQGVNEQFF
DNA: TGTGCCATCAGACCGGGACAGGGGGTGAATGAGCAGTTCTTC

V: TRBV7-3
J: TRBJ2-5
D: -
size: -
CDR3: CASSLGRTIQETQYF
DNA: TGTGCCAGCAGCTTAGGGCGGACTATCCAAGAGACCCAGTACTTC

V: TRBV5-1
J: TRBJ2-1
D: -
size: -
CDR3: CASSWGDNEQFF
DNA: TGCGCCAGCAGCTGGGGGGACAATGAGCAGTTCTTC

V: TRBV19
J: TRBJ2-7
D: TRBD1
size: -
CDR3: CASSTHRGVYEQYF
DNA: TGTGCCAGTAGTACCCACAGGGGAGTCTACGAGCAGTACTTC

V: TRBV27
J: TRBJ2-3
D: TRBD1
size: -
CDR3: CASSFRDSYTDTQYF
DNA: TGTGCCAGCAGTTTCCGGGACAGTTACACAGATACGCAGTATTTT

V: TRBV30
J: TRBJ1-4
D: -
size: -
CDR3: CAWTSLANEKLFF
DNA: TGTGCCTGGACTAGTCTAGCTAATGAAAAACTGTTTTTT

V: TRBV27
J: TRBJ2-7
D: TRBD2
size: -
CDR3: CASSLAGVYEQYF
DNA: TGTGCCAGCAGTTTAGCGGGAGTCTACGAGCAGTACTTC

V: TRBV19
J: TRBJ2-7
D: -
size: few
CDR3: CASSIMAGMNYEQYF
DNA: TGTGCCAGTAGTATCATGGCGGGGATGAACTACGAGCAGTACTTC

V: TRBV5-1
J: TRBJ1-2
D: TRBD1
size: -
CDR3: CASSLGQGGMGYTF
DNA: TGCGCCAGCAGCTTGGGACAGGGAGGTATGGGCTACACCTTC

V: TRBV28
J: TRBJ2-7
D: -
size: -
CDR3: CASSSGLRPYEQYF
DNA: TGTGCCAGCAGTTCGGGACTCAGGCCCTACGAGCAGTACTTC

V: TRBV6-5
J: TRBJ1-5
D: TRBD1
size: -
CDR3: CASSSGQLSNQPQHF
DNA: TGTGCCAGCAGCTCGGGACAGCTAAGCAATCAGCCCCAGCATTTT

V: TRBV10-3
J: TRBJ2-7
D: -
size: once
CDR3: CAISDIYEQYF
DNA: TGTGCCATCAGTGACATCTACGAGCAGTACTTC

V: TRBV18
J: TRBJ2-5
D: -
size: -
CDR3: CASSPPDRQETQYF
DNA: TGTGCCAGCTCACCACCGGACAGACAAGAGACCCAGTACTTC

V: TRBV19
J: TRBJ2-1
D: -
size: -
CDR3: CASSRTRYNEQFF
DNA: TGTGCCAGTAGTAGGACACGTTACAATGAGCAGTTCTTC

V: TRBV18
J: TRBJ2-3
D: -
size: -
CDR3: CASSPPGGDTQYF
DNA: TGTGCCAGCTCACCACCCGGCGGAGATACGCAGTATTTT

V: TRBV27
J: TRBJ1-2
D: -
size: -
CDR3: CASGAGGGNGYTF
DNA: TGTGCCAGTGGGGCAGGAGGCGGGAATGGCTACACCTTC

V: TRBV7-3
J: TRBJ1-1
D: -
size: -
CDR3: CASSSIVAFF
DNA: TGTGCCAGCAGCTCCATAGTAGCTTTCTTT